Included here is one TCR beta chain sequence, with context. The antigen is undetermined. Healthy individuals who donated bone marrow served as the donors. A multiplex PCR was run with 60 Vbeta primers and 13 Jbeta primers. This table comes from immunoSEQ multiplex PCR, and its TCRdb copy is limited to in-frame clones, with some not included. The sample yields 180,000 or so clones, around 86% seen once. The germline V and J ends were trimmed by 2 bases and 0 bases, with 11 bases remaining between them. Germline V gene data show CDR1 as MNHEY and CDR2 as SVGAGI. The CDR3 totals 15 residues. The data are from a study of cytomegalovirus exposure and HLA in healthy donors. Broader study findings: The authors judged a highly shared variant cluster likely a sequencing artifact.

The chain combines TRBV6-5 with TRBJ2-7; tentative D call: TRBD2 (5 bases). The material sequenced was PBMCs. This clonotype originated in a woman between 50 and 59 years old in good health and CMV-seropositive. The CDR3 reads CASSYRGSTSYEQYF. In nucleotides, the CDR3 is TGTGCCAGCAGTTACCGTGGGAGCACCTCCTACGAGCAGTACTTC.